These 29 T cell receptor beta chains were all obtained from the same sample, sequenced in a study of blood T cell repertoires in COVID-19. The data were produced by immunoSEQ multiplex PCR, yet TCRdb's version contains in-frame clones alone and is incomplete. The table shows about 210,000 clones, with approximately 85% occurring only once. Source material: peripheral blood. The receptors shown here come from a woman aged 70-85 years with COVID-19, enrolled during active disease.

The chain recombines TRBV6-4 with TRBJ1-4, with a tentative D call TRBD1 (5 bases). The CDR3 spans 15 residues. In germline, CDR1 is MRHNA, CDR2 SNTAGT. V was shortened by 5 bases and J by 0 bases, with 10 bases between the two germline ends. CDR3: CASSPTGATNEKLFF. The CDR3 nucleotides are TGTGCCAGCAGTCCGACGGGGGCAACTAATGAAAAACTGTTTTTT.

The chain recombines TRBV19 with TRBJ1-2; a weak D match, TRBD1 (6 bases). Trimming left V 5 bases short and J 2 bases short, with 9 bases between. CDR3 length equals 13 residues. Germline V gene data show CDR1 as LNHDA and CDR2 as SQIVND (reference sequence). This CDR3 is CASSPGTNYGYTF. The CDR3 nucleotides are TGTGCCAGTAGTCCCGGGACAAACTATGGCTACACCTTC.

About this clone: The sample has other DNA sequences that encode this CDR3 too. The genes are TRBV18 and TRBJ2-5, with TRBD1 matching 7 bases. Germline loops: CDR1 KGHSH, CDR2 LQKENI. With V trimmed by 2 bases and J by 5 bases, 5 bases remained unmatched. CDR3 length: 14 residues. CDR3 residues: CASSPATGRETQYF. The CDR3 DNA reads TGTGCCAGCTCACCAGCGACAGGGCGCGAGACCCAGTACTTC.

This chain connects TRBV5-1 to TRBJ1-2; maybe TRBD1 (5 bases). The germline V gene has CDR1 SGHRS and CDR2 YFSETQ. The CDR3 has 13 amino acids. Deletions cut 2 bases from V and 6 bases from J, with 11 bases between. CDR3 sequence: CASSFGGDNGYTF. In DNA, the CDR3 is TGCGCCAGCAGCTTTGGGGGGGATAATGGCTACACCTTC.

The chain joins TRBV25-1 to TRBJ1-1; 9 bases line up with TRBD1. The V segment lost 5 bases and the J segment 4 bases; nucleotides outside the gene matches: 5. Germline CDR1 MGHDK, CDR2 SYGVNS. The CDR3 loop spans 14 amino acids. CDR3: CASSTQGAVTEAFF. The CDR3 region has the DNA TGTGCCAGCAGTACACAGGGGGCGGTCACTGAAGCTTTCTTT.

The J gene is TRBJ1-3, the V gene TRBV6-5; TRBD1 agrees at 9 bases. The CDR3 extends over 15 amino acids. The germline gives CDR1 MNHEY, CDR2 SVGAGI. With V trimmed by 6 bases and J by 2 bases, 5 bases remained unmatched. The CDR3 loop is CASRDRGLAGNTIYF. The CDR3 region has the DNA TGTGCCAGCAGGGACAGGGGACTTGCTGGAAACACCATATATTTT.

The rearrangement uses TRBV7-9 and TRBJ1-2; D might be TRBD1 (6 bases). Between the trimmed V and J ends, which lost 5 bases and 4 bases, there was a span of 17 bases. This CDR3 has 15 amino acids. The germline V gene encodes CDR1 SEHNR and CDR2 FQNEAQ (reference sequence). For the CDR3, the DNA is TGTGCCAGCAGCCCCGCACAGGCGGGGGCCTATGGCTACACCTTC. This translates into CASSPAQAGAYGYTF.

The chain has TRBV19 and TRBJ1-6, with a weak D call TRBD1 (6 bases). This CDR3 contains 14 residues. The V gene lost 5 bases and the J gene lost 9 bases, with 14 bases spanning the gap. Germline V gene sequence: CDR1 LNHDA, CDR2 SQIVND (reference sequence). The CDR3 loop is CASSVQGIGSPLHF. The DNA of the CDR3 is TGTGCCAGTAGTGTACAGGGTATCGGTTCACCCCTCCACTTT.

The chain couples TRBV6-5 to TRBJ2-7, with 9 positions matching TRBD1. V dropped 10 bases and J dropped 2; count of bases not matched to a gene: 6. This CDR3 spans 13 amino acids. The germline CDR1 and CDR2 sequences are MNHEY and SVGAGI. The chain's CDR3 is CATSGTGPYEQYF. The CDR3 region has the DNA TGTGCCACCTCCGGGACAGGGCCCTACGAGCAGTACTTC.

The CDR3 loop is CASSPGTVNTEAFF. CDR3 DNA sequence: TGTGCCAGCAGCCCAGGGACAGTGAACACTGAAGCTTTCTTT. The chain joins TRBV11-3 to TRBJ1-1; 7 nucleotides agree with TRBD1. This CDR3 spans 14 amino acids. Germline lookup yields CDR1 SGHNT and CDR2 YENEEA. The ends lost 5 bases at V and 0 bases at J; junction bases unmatched: 3.

The J gene is TRBJ1-3, the V gene TRBV2; perhaps TRBD1 as D (6 bases). CDR3 length equals 13 residues. Germline V lookup: CDR1 SNHLY, CDR2 FYNNEI. V lost 7 bases to trimming and J lost 4 bases, with 11 bases between them. The CDR3: CASKEDRGNTIYF. The CDR3 coding sequence is TGTGCCAGCAAGGAAGACAGGGGAAACACCATATATTTT.

The gene calls are TRBV5-1 and TRBJ1-2; 7 bases match TRBD1. J was trimmed by 2 bases and V by 4 bases; bases with no gene match: 5. CDR3 length equals 14 residues. Germline values: CDR1 SGHRS, CDR2 YFSETQ. The chain's CDR3 is CASSTRQGNYGYTF. The CDR3 nucleotides read TGCGCCAGCAGCACCCGACAGGGAAACTATGGCTACACCTTC.

This rearrangement joins TRBV19 to TRBJ1-2; 9 bases are a match to TRBD1. Unmatched junction bases numbered 11, after V lost 4 bases and J lost 5 bases. CDR1 is LNHDA, CDR2 SQIVND, per germline (reference sequence). The CDR3 spans 16 residues. CDR3: CASSTDRGKNSYGYTF. The CDR3 DNA sequence: TGTGCCAGTAGTACCGACAGGGGGAAGAACTCGTATGGCTACACCTTC.

The chain employs TRBV15 and TRBJ1-1; 7 bases align to TRBD1. Germline V gives CDR1 LNHNV, CDR2 YYDKDF (reference sequence). This CDR3 contains 14 residues. Trimming removed 0 bases from V and 5 bases from J; junction bases left unmatched: 3. In nucleotides, the CDR3 is TGTGCCACCAGCAGAGATGGCAGGGGGACTGAAGCTTTCTTT. Its translation is CATSRDGRGTEAFF.

The J gene is TRBJ2-5, the V gene TRBV6-5; no reliable D call. V lost 7 bases and J 5 bases, leaving 8 bases between the germline ends. Germline CDR1 reads MNHEY; CDR2 reads SVGAGI. The CDR3 is made up of 11 amino acids. The chain's CDR3 is CASMTPETQYF. The CDR3 bases are TGTGCCAGCATGACACCGGAGACCCAGTACTTC.

The chain couples TRBV5-1 to TRBJ1-3; 8 bases map to TRBD1. This CDR3 comprises 12 residues. Germline CDR1 SGHRS, CDR2 YFSETQ. V lost 7 bases and J lost 4; bases outside the gene matches: 1. The CDR3 protein is CASGQGGNTIYF. The CDR3 bases are TGCGCCAGCGGACAGGGCGGAAACACCATATATTTT.

In DNA, the CDR3 is TGCGCCAGCAGCTTGGGACAGCCGACCTACAATGAGCAGTTCTTC. This sequence encodes CASSLGQPTYNEQFF. V and J are TRBV5-1 and TRBJ2-1, with D perhaps TRBD1 (5 bases). Germline V gene lookup returns CDR1 SGHRS and CDR2 YFSETQ. This CDR3 is 15 amino acids long. The ends were cut back, 0 bases at V and 2 bases at J, with 9 bases in the middle.

DNA for the CDR3: TGCGCCAGCAGACAGGAGCCTAACTATGGCTACACCTTC. This sequence encodes CASRQEPNYGYTF. The V and J genes are TRBV5-1 and TRBJ1-2; the D gene is possibly TRBD1 (5 bases). The CDR3 has 13 residues. Trimming removed 5 bases at V and 0 bases at J, with 8 bases between. CDR1 is SGHRS and CDR2 is YFSETQ in the germline V gene.

The chain joins TRBV2 to TRBJ2-1; D ambiguous. CDR3 length: 13 amino acids. Deletions cut 4 bases from V and 6 bases from J, with 10 bases between. Per the germline V gene, CDR1 is SNHLY and CDR2 is FYNNEI. The CDR3 DNA reads as TGTGCCAGCAGTGTTCAACCACTCAATGAGCAGTTCTTC. As protein: CASSVQPLNEQFF.

The chain carries TRBV19 and TRBJ2-1; a possible D gene is TRBD2 (5 bases). V was clipped by 6 bases and J by 1 base, with 16 bases between them. Germline V CDR1 and CDR2: LNHDA, SQIVND (reference sequence). This CDR3 has 16 amino acids. Written as DNA, the CDR3 is TGTGCCAGTAGAGGGTTGGGCGGAGGTTCCTACAATGAGCAGTTCTTC. Translating gives CASRGLGGGSYNEQFF. Full variable domain (rest looked up from reference TRBV19 and TRBJ2-1): DGGITQSPKYLFRKEGQNVTLSCEQNLNHDAMYWYRQDPGQGLRLIYYSQIVNDFQKGDIAEGYSVSREKKESFPLTVTSAQKNPTAFYLCASRGLGGGSYNEQFFGPGTRLTVL.

This chain links TRBV6-5 with TRBJ2-1; no clear D. The CDR3 totals 16 residues. CDR1 MNHEY and CDR2 SVGAGI come from the germline V gene. Trimming stripped 0 bases from V and 7 bases from J, with 16 bases between. The CDR3 protein is CASSYSSLLIRNEQFF. The CDR3 coding sequence is TGTGCCAGCAGTTACTCGAGCCTACTCATACGTAATGAGCAGTTCTTC.

This sequence joins TRBV7-5 and TRBJ1-5. TRBV7-5 is shown as a pseudogene. This CDR3 is 15 amino acids long. The CDR3 is CARSLERYSNQPQHF. The DNA for the CDR3 is TGTGCCAGAAGCTTAGAGAGGTATAGCAATCAGCCCCAGCATTTT.

This clone was found once. The gene calls are TRBV11-3 and TRBJ2-2; 8 nucleotides align to TRBD2. The V and J ends lost 6 bases and 1 base, in that order; junction bases with no gene match: 4. Germline lookup yields CDR1 SGHNT and CDR2 YENEEA. The CDR3 runs to 15 residues. The CDR3 protein is CASSSSGRNTGELFF. For the CDR3, the DNA is TGTGCCAGCAGTTCTAGCGGGCGGAACACCGGGGAGCTGTTTTTT.

The CDR3 loop is CASSGRTNYGYTF. Here the CDR3 DNA reads TGTGCCAGTAGTGGCAGAACTAACTATGGCTACACCTTC. The chain links TRBV19 to TRBJ1-2; D is undetermined. The CDR3 length is 13 residues. V shed 5 bases and J shed 0 bases, with 7 bases lying between them. In germline, CDR1 is LNHDA, CDR2 SQIVND (reference sequence).

J is TRBJ2-1 and V is TRBV5-4, with D possibly being TRBD2 (7 bases). V was shortened by 2 bases and J by 11 bases, with 20 bases between the two germline ends. CDR3 length: 15 residues. Germline CDR1 and CDR2: SGHNT and YYREEE (reference sequence). CDR3 sequence: CASSFPGTREGKQFF. In DNA form, the CDR3 reads TGTGCCAGCAGCTTTCCCGGGACAAGGGAGGGTAAGCAGTTCTTC.

The genes are TRBV2 and TRBJ1-6, with D perhaps TRBD1 (5 bases). CDR3 length: 17 amino acids. Trimming took off 4 bases at V and 4 bases at J, with 17 bases between the two ends. CDR1 and CDR2 (germline): SNHLY, FYNNEI. Written as DNA, the CDR3 is TGTGCCAGCAGTGCAGGTTGGGGGGAACCTTATAATTCACCCCTCCACTTT. Protein: CASSAGWGEPYNSPLHF. Drawing the rest from reference TRBV2 and TRBJ1-6, the complete variable domain is EPEVTQTPSHQVTQMGQEVILRCVPISNHLYFYWYRQILGQKVEFLVSFYNNEISEKSEIFDDQFSVERPDGSNFTLKIRSTKLEDSAMYFCASSAGWGEPYNSPLHFGNGTRLTVT.

This clone occurred a few times. The gene calls are TRBV5-1 and TRBJ1-6; 7 bases agree with TRBD1. The CDR3 loop spans 15 amino acids. Unmatched junction bases numbered 3, after V lost 1 base and J lost 5 bases. Germline V gene lookup returns CDR1 SGHRS and CDR2 YFSETQ. The CDR3, as DNA: TGCGCCAGCAGCTTGCCCCAGGGGGATAATTCACCCCTCCACTTT. As protein: CASSLPQGDNSPLHF.

The J gene is TRBJ1-2, the V gene TRBV19; 10 positions match TRBD1. V was clipped by 7 bases and J by 14 bases; unmatched bases: 16. This CDR3 is 14 amino acids long. Germline CDR1 is LNHDA and CDR2 is SQIVND (reference sequence). The CDR3 here is CASIILPGQGKLTF. The DNA of the CDR3 is TGTGCCAGTATCATTCTTCCGGGACAGGGGAAGTTGACCTTC. The entire variable domain, with the rest obtained from reference TRBV19 and TRBJ1-2, is as follows: DGGITQSPKYLFRKEGQNVTLSCEQNLNHDAMYWYRQDPGQGLRLIYYSQIVNDFQKGDIAEGYSVSREKKESFPLTVTSAQKNPTAFYLCASIILPGQGKLTFGSGTRLTVV.

The chain couples TRBV5-6 to TRBJ2-1; D possibly corresponds to TRBD2 (5 bases). The CDR3 length is 12 residues. Germline V lookup: CDR1 SGHDT, CDR2 YYEEEE. With 2 bases removed from V and 10 bases from J, the gap between germline ends came to 10 bases. The DNA of the CDR3 is TGTGCCAGCAGCTTCCCCGGAGGCGAGCAGTTCTTC. Protein sequence: CASSFPGGEQFF.